What follows is one T cell receptor beta chain and its context. This clonotype was observed a few times. What antigen it recognizes has not been identified. Per-base quality was not reported, and no clone a single base away is much larger than it. These data are taken from a study of T-cell memory formation after mild COVID-19 listed by TCRdb under 2021. Regarding the complete study: Most TCR sequence clusters were specific to one of the two donors. In a couple of donors, T-cell clones that expanded and contracted after mild COVID-19 were followed by sequencing TCRalpha and TCRbeta repertoires longitudinally. The cohort comprised two young, previously healthy adult volunteers, one female and one male.

PBMCs were isolated by Ficoll-Paque density gradient centrifugation. TCRdb lists the instrument as Illumina NovaSeq 6000. TCRalpha and TCRbeta cDNA libraries were built by 5'RACE with constant-segment primers, adding sample barcodes and unique molecular identifiers. RNA was extracted from every sample with Trizol reagent. The libraries were amplified in two PCR steps, and the second step added a second sample barcode and Illumina TruSeq adapters. Sequencing of the libraries was done on an Illumina NovaSeq, producing 2 x 150 bp paired-end reads. The authors processed their data as follows. The reads were demultiplexed and collapsed into UMI-guided consensus sequences using migec v1.2.7. With mixcr v2.1.11, UMI consensuses were aligned to TRA and TRB V and J templates and assembled into clonotypes. Expanded or contracted clonotypes were those called significant by both edgeR and NoisET, with noise models trained on biological replicates. For edgeR calls, the thresholds were a false discovery rate-adjusted p below 0.01 and a log2 fold-change of 1. PCA with hierarchical clustering of max-normalized trajectories of the 1000 most abundant clonotypes was used as exploratory dynamics analysis. Separately sequenced CD4+ and CD8+ repertoires were used to assign the CD4 or CD8 phenotype of responding clones. Through fastp at Q25 and MiXCR, TCRdb rebuilt clones from the public reads, retaining in-frame beta chains. One record per CDR3 amino acid sequence lists the most common genes and DNA. What appears here as the V and J calls and clone size reflects TCRdb's work, not the paper's. Within this sample are fewer than 700,000 distinct CDR3 sequences, with under 20% of them counted one time only. The biggest ten clones account for around 12% of the sample.

The research as a whole found: SARS-CoV-2 specificity was not confirmed for the second-wave clones peaking on day 37. Only a couple of mild cases were covered in the study, and larger cohorts including severe cases with pre-infection samples were considered necessary. Contracting CD4+ clones were found mainly in CM and EM memory subsets, while CD8+ clones were enriched in EMRA. From day 15 to 85, contracting clones showed balanced CD4/CD8 phenotypes, whereas a second wave of clones that expanded from day 15 to 37 leaned towards CD4+. Some responding clones were found in pre-infection memory, which suggests that pre-existing cross-reactive memory T cells took part in the SARS-CoV-2 response.

The TCR originated in an adult woman who had mild COVID-19 (a few samples of this study predate the infection). The sample titles of this study are shuffled in the database, so cell type and time point are left out; the donor was told from shared clones. The sample was PBMCs or a T cell subset sorted from them (not recorded which).

CDR3 reads: CASSHQGPQETQYF. The nucleotide sequence reads TGTGCCAGCAGCCATCAGGGACCGCAAGAGACCCAGTACTTC. The chain uses TRBV7-6 and TRBJ2-5; the D segment is perhaps TRBD1 or TRBD2, each sharing 5 matched bases. The germline V gene encodes CDR1 SGHVS and CDR2 FNYEAQ. Counted from cysteine to phenylalanine, this CDR3 has 14 amino acids. The sequence is cut down to CDR3 DNA, 42 bases in frame from base 1. Deletion took 5 bases off V and 2 bases off J, with a span of 12 bases between the germline ends.